The 27 T cell receptor beta chains presented below share a single source sample, sequenced in a study of shared clonotypes between healthy human individuals. Profiling relied on immunoSEQ multiplex PCR, and the TCRdb table lists in-frame clones only, not all of them. The data hold some 2,000,000 clones, with nearly 97% observed a single time. Sequencing input: naive CD4+ T cells sorted from blood. As for subset: CD45RA+ positively selected. The origin of the receptors is a man aged 18 to 29 in good health.

This chain uses TRBV30 with TRBJ1-4, with D uncertain. Germline lookup yields CDR1 GTSNPN and CDR2 SVGIG (reference sequence). Trimming stripped 5 bases from V and 5 bases from J, with 6 bases between. The CDR3 runs to 11 residues. CDR3 nucleotide sequence: TGTGCCTGGGGGGTGAATGAAAAACTGTTTTTT. Its translation: CAWGVNEKLFF.

This sequence joins TRBV2 and TRBJ2-3; TRBD2 matches 9 bases. The V gene's germline CDR1 is SNHLY and CDR2 FYNNEI. The CDR3 length is 17 residues. The V and J ends lost 5 bases and 4 bases, in that order; junction bases with no gene match: 13. CDR3 loop: CASSQEGLAGAADTQYF. CDR3 coding DNA: TGTGCCAGCAGTCAAGAGGGCTTAGCGGGAGCGGCAGATACGCAGTATTTT.

The rearrangement joins TRBV15 to TRBJ2-1; tentatively, D is TRBD1 (6 bases). This CDR3 is 13 amino acids long. The germline V gene has CDR1 LNHNV and CDR2 YYDKDF (reference sequence). Trimming took 3 bases from V and 7 from J, leaving 10 bases between them. CDR3 nucleotides: TGTGCCACCAGCAGCCTAAGGGGGAATGAGCAGTTCTTC. Translating gives CATSSLRGNEQFF.

The CDR3 loop is CASSLADSAPQHF. The CDR3 bases are TGTGCCAGCAGCTTAGCAGACAGTGCGCCCCAGCATTTT. The chain uses TRBV7-2 and TRBJ1-5, with a possible D match to TRBD1 (5 bases). The V end lost 0 bases, the J end lost 9 bases, and 9 bases lay between the germline ends. Per the germline V gene, CDR1 is SGHTA and CDR2 is FQGNSA. This CDR3 region has 13 residues.

The V gene is TRBV5-1, the J gene TRBJ1-2; D is unclear. The CDR3 is made up of 13 amino acids. Trimming removed 0 bases at V and 3 bases at J, with 6 bases between. CDR1 SGHRS and CDR2 YFSETQ come from the germline V gene. CDR3 residues: CASSLDSYYGYTF. The DNA of the CDR3 is TGCGCCAGCAGCTTGGACAGTTACTATGGCTACACCTTC.

The rearrangement uses TRBV19 and TRBJ2-3, with a weak D call TRBD2 (5 bases). Trimming removed 4 bases from V and 2 bases from J, with 13 bases in between. Per germline, CDR1 LNHDA and CDR2 SQIVND (reference sequence). The CDR3 loop spans 15 amino acids. The CDR3 DNA follows: TGTGCCAGTAGTACGCCAGCGGCGAACACAGATACGCAGTATTTT. This codes for CASSTPAANTDTQYF.

The rearrangement joins TRBV10-3 to TRBJ1-4; 8 bases line up with TRBD1. V was pared by 4 bases and J by 7 bases, with 5 bases of the junction left unmatched. The germline V gene encodes CDR1 ENHRY and CDR2 SYGVKD. The CDR3 spans 14 residues. CDR3 residues: CAISGAGGFEKLFF. The CDR3 DNA reads as TGTGCCATCAGTGGGGCAGGGGGCTTTGAAAAACTGTTTTTT.

This clone was observed a single time. The rearrangement uses TRBV6-1 and TRBJ2-5, with a tentative D call TRBD2 (5 bases). Between the trimmed V and J ends, which lost 2 bases and 2 bases, there was a span of 9 bases. CDR3 size: 14 residues. Germline V CDR1 and CDR2: MNHNS, SASEGT. The CDR3 sequence is CASSERELQETQYF. CDR3 nucleotide sequence: TGTGCCAGCAGTGAAAGGGAGCTACAAGAGACCCAGTACTTC.

V and J are TRBV11-2 and TRBJ1-6, with a tentative D call TRBD1 (5 bases). The CDR3 runs to 13 residues. V was trimmed by 6 bases and J by 10 bases, leaving 13 bases between them. CDR1 and CDR2 (germline): SGHAT, FQNNGV. The CDR3 region is CASRPAGDSPLHF. Here the CDR3 DNA reads TGTGCCAGCAGGCCGGCCGGGGACTCACCCCTCCACTTT.

As to this clone: The identical CDR3 is also encoded by other nucleotide sequences in the sample. This chain uses TRBV7-2 with TRBJ2-1, with 9 bases aligning to TRBD2. The junction had 3 bases not matched to a gene; V was cut back by 5 bases and J by 4 bases. This CDR3 contains 14 residues. In germline, CDR1 is SGHTA, CDR2 FQGNSA. This CDR3 reads CASSPGLAYNEQFF. The CDR3 bases are TGTGCCAGCAGCCCCGGACTAGCGTACAATGAGCAGTTCTTC.

J is TRBJ1-5 and V is TRBV19; tentative D call: TRBD1 (5 bases). From germline, CDR1 is LNHDA and CDR2 SQIVND (reference sequence). Trimming took 3 bases from V and 0 from J, leaving 15 bases between them. The CDR3 length is 17 residues. The CDR3 DNA reads as TGTGCCAGTAGTATGGGACGGCGTTGGAGTAGCAATCAGCCCCAGCATTTT. Translating it yields CASSMGRRWSSNQPQHF.

The rearrangement uses TRBV6-1 and TRBJ1-4; tentatively, D is TRBD1 (6 bases). Germline CDR1 reads MNHNS; CDR2 reads SASEGT. The CDR3 length is 14 residues. With 11 bases removed from V and 4 bases from J, the gap between germline ends came to 17 bases. CDR3 bases: TGTGCCTGCGAAAACAGGGAGGGTAATGAAAAACTGTTTTTT. Its translation is CACENREGNEKLFF.

The chain joins TRBV18 to TRBJ2-7; TRBD1 aligns across 9 bases. V was clipped by 5 bases and J by 6 bases; unmatched bases: 11. The CDR3 runs to 15 residues. The germline V gene encodes CDR1 KGHSH and CDR2 LQKENI. The CDR3, as DNA: TGTGCCAGCTCAAAGACGCCGGGACAGGGAGGCGAGCAGTACTTC. It codes for CASSKTPGQGGEQYF.

This rearrangement joins TRBV7-8 to TRBJ2-1, with 10 bases aligning to TRBD2. Losses at the gene ends were 2 bases for V and 10 bases for J; bases not matched to a gene: 14. The CDR3 has 17 amino acids. CDR1 is SGHVS, CDR2 FQNEAQ, per germline. The CDR3 reads CASSLSSLLAGAREQFF. In nucleotides, the CDR3 is TGTGCCAGCAGCTTATCCTCCCTGCTAGCGGGGGCCCGGGAGCAGTTCTTC.

The chain links TRBV5-1 to TRBJ2-1, with 11 bases that match TRBD2. Germline V lookup: CDR1 SGHRS, CDR2 YFSETQ. After removal of 2 bases from V and 5 bases from J, the junction contained 3 bases not matched to a gene. The CDR3 is 15 residues long. The CDR3 DNA sequence: TGCGCCAGCAGCTTACTAGCGGGGGCACACAATGAGCAGTTCTTC. It specifies CASSLLAGAHNEQFF.

The rearrangement links TRBV6-5 to TRBJ2-7, with TRBD1 identical over 9 bases. CDR1 is MNHEY, CDR2 SVGAGI, per germline. CDR3 length equals 15 residues. V lost 5 bases to trimming and J lost 7 bases; unmatched junction nucleotides: 12. The CDR3 loop is CASSNVETGGREQYF. CDR3 nucleotide sequence: TGTGCCAGCAGTAACGTAGAGACAGGGGGAAGGGAGCAGTACTTC.

The V and J genes are TRBV5-1 and TRBJ2-3, with 7 positions matching TRBD1. CDR1 and CDR2 from the germline V gene are SGHRS and YFSETQ. V was clipped by 2 bases and J by 0 bases; unmatched bases: 6. This CDR3 comprises 16 residues. CDR3 protein: CASSLGTVISTDTQYF. The CDR3 bases are TGCGCCAGCAGCTTAGGGACAGTGATTAGCACAGATACGCAGTATTTT.

Comment on this clone: Germline and junction disagree at one end, which may indicate a read error. CDR3 nucleotide sequence: TGTGCCAGGAGTGGGGCGATTGGGAGCTCCTACAATGAGCAGTTCTTC. Translation gives CARSGAIGSSYNEQFF. The V gene is TRBV2, the J gene TRBJ2-1; D might be TRBD1 or TRBD2, each matching 5 bases. This CDR3 contains 16 residues. CDR1 and CDR2 from the germline V gene are SNHLY and FYNNEI. Combining the CDR3 with reference TRBV2 and TRBJ2-1 gives the whole variable domain EPEVTQTPSHQVTQMGQEVILRCVPISNHLYFYWYRQILGQKVEFLVSFYNNEISEKSEIFDDQFSVERPDGSNFTLKIRSTKLEDSAMYFCARSGAIGSSYNEQFFGPGTRLTVL.

This clone was seen just once. The rearrangement joins TRBV6-1 to TRBJ1-4, with D maybe TRBD1 (6 bases). The V end lost 6 bases, the J end lost 11 bases, and 22 bases lay between the germline ends. This CDR3 comprises 15 residues. Per the germline V gene, CDR1 is MNHNS and CDR2 is SASEGT. The CDR3 protein is CASRGDRGPSDKLFF. The CDR3 DNA sequence: TGTGCCAGCAGGGGGGACCGGGGGCCCTCGGACAAACTGTTTTTT.

In the case of this clone: The sample contains more than one DNA sequence encoding this CDR3. The rearrangement links TRBV5-1 to TRBJ2-3; 12 bases fit TRBD2. The CDR3 runs 18 residues. V was pared by 2 bases and J by 2 bases, with 9 bases of the junction left unmatched. Germline assignment: CDR1 SGHRS and CDR2 YFSETQ. CDR3 coding DNA: TGCGCCAGCAGCTTATCTCGGACTAGCGGGGAGATCACAGATACGCAGTATTTT. Its translation: CASSLSRTSGEITDTQYF.

The CDR3 DNA sequence: TGTGCCAGCAGCTTAGGAGGCTCGCGCTTAGCTAACTATGGCTACACCTTC. Translating gives CASSLGGSRLANYGYTF. This sequence joins TRBV7-9 and TRBJ1-2; D not certain. The germline gives CDR1 SEHNR, CDR2 FQNEAQ (reference sequence). CDR3 length: 17 amino acids. Trimming took 1 base from V and 0 from J, leaving 15 bases between them.

This clone was observed a single time. This specimen includes other DNA sequences encoding the same CDR3. The chain couples TRBV9 to TRBJ2-7; 7 positions agree with TRBD2. The CDR3 totals 14 residues. Trimming removed 4 bases from V and 0 bases from J; junction bases left unmatched: 4. The germline V gene encodes CDR1 SGDLS and CDR2 YYNGEE. The CDR3 DNA sequence: TGTGCCAGCAGCCCGAGGACTAGCTCCTACGAGCAGTACTTC. Its translation: CASSPRTSSYEQYF.

The genes are TRBV19 and TRBJ1-2; tentatively, D is TRBD1 (5 bases). Trimming removed 8 bases from V and 5 bases from J, with 12 bases in between. CDR1 and CDR2 from the germline V gene are LNHDA and SQIVND (reference sequence). The CDR3 extends over 12 amino acids. The CDR3 loop is CASSEQAYGYTF. In nucleotides, the CDR3 is TGTGCCAGTTCTGAACAGGCATATGGCTACACCTTC.

The rearrangement joins TRBV6-1 to TRBJ2-7, with no clear D. There are 13 residues in the CDR3. Trimming removed 6 bases at V and 7 bases at J, with 16 bases between. CDR1 is MNHNS and CDR2 is SASEGT in the germline V gene. The CDR3 protein is CASRVTTVGEQYF. The CDR3 bases are TGTGCCAGCAGGGTGACGACGGTGGGAGAGCAGTACTTC.

This clone occurred once. The chain uses TRBV10-3 and TRBJ2-7; the match to TRBD2 covers 8 bases. Germline CDR1 reads ENHRY; CDR2 reads SYGVKD. CDR3 length equals 15 residues. After removal of 6 bases from V and 6 bases from J, the junction contained 13 bases not matched to a gene. The CDR3 region is CAISANSGTRLEQYF. The CDR3 DNA reads as TGTGCCATCAGCGCAAACTCCGGGACTAGGCTCGAGCAGTACTTC.

The J gene is TRBJ2-7, the V gene TRBV6-5; 8 nucleotides match TRBD1. The CDR3 covers 15 residues. Germline V gene data show CDR1 as MNHEY and CDR2 as SVGAGI. Germline trimming cut 3 bases from V and 6 bases from J; bases unmatched to any gene: 10. CDR3 sequence (DNA): TGTGCCAGCAGTTATTCCAGGACAGGGCCTCGCGAGCAGTACTTC. As protein: CASSYSRTGPREQYF.

The rearrangement links TRBV6-1 to TRBJ2-7; tentatively, D is TRBD2 (6 bases). The CDR3 has 14 amino acids. Per germline, CDR1 MNHNS and CDR2 SASEGT. V lost 5 bases, J lost 2 bases, and 13 bases lay in between. The CDR3 here is CASSTGRMTYEQYF. CDR3 in DNA: TGTGCCAGCAGTACCGGGAGAATGACCTACGAGCAGTACTTC.